The next 11 T cell receptor beta chains were all read from a single sample in a study of PD-L1 blockade in urothelial cancer. Assay: immunoSEQ multiplex PCR; the TCRdb copy retains only in-frame clones and omits some. In the table there are tens of thousands of clones, about 88% of which are singletons. Time point indicated: peripheral blood 6 weeks after treatment start. This specimen was PBMCs, taken around atezolizumab (anti-PD-L1) treatment. These receptors came from a man between 60 and 75 years old with urothelial cancer.

This chain connects TRBV11-2 to TRBJ2-1; 10 nucleotides align to TRBD2. The CDR3 has 15 amino acids. The J segment lost 10 bases and the V segment lost 1 base, leaving 7 bases of the junction unmatched. Germline V gene sequence: CDR1 SGHAT, CDR2 FQNNGV. This chain's CDR3 is CASSLGTSGIREQFF. CDR3 DNA sequence: TGTGCCAGCAGCTTAGGTACTAGCGGGATAAGAGAGCAGTTCTTC.

This chain connects TRBV7-8 to TRBJ2-3, with D perhaps TRBD1 (5 bases). Germline values: CDR1 SGHVS, CDR2 FQNEAQ. The CDR3 consists of 15 residues. V gave up 1 base and J gave up 2 bases, with 10 bases separating them. CDR3: CASSLGGHTTDTQYF. For the CDR3, the DNA is TGTGCCAGCAGCTTAGGGGGCCATACCACAGATACGCAGTATTTT. The full variable domain, its missing parts supplied by reference TRBV7-8 and TRBJ2-3, is GAGVSQSPRYKVAKRGQDVALRCDPISGHVSLFWYQQALGQGPEFLTYFQNEAQLDKSGLPSDRFFAERPEGSVSTLKIQRTQQEDSAVYLCASSLGGHTTDTQYFGPGTRLTVL.

In its sample, this clone was seen once. The V and J genes are TRBV12-5 and TRBJ2-3; 9 bases align to TRBD1. The CDR3 spans 15 residues. V gave up 5 bases and J gave up 4 bases; unmatched junction bases: 7. Germline-derived CDR1 and CDR2 are LGHNT and FRNRAP. The CDR3 region is CASGPDRGRPDTQYF. The CDR3, as DNA: TGTGCTAGTGGTCCAGACAGGGGGAGGCCAGATACGCAGTATTTT. Filled out from reference TRBV12-5 and TRBJ2-3, the complete variable domain reads DARVTQTPRHKVTEMGQEVTMRCQPILGHNTVFWYRQTMMQGLELLAYFRNRAPLDDSGMPKDRFSAEMPDATLATLKIQPSEPRDSAVYFCASGPDRGRPDTQYFGPGTRLTVL.

CDR3 sequence (DNA): TGCGCCAGCAGCCTCTTGGGACTAGCGGGAGGGACAGGCGAGCAGTACTTC. Protein sequence: CASSLLGLAGGTGEQYF. This chain joins TRBV5-1 and TRBJ2-7; 16 nucleotides line up with TRBD2. This CDR3 comprises 17 residues. CDR1 SGHRS and CDR2 YFSETQ come from the germline V gene. Unmatched junction bases numbered 10, after V lost 4 bases and J lost 6 bases.

This clone has a single count. The chain's CDR3 is CAILDREVQETQYF. The CDR3 region has the DNA TGTGCCATCCTCGACAGGGAAGTCCAAGAGACCCAGTACTTC. The chain is built from TRBV6-1 and TRBJ2-5; 7 nucleotides line up with TRBD1. V lost 10 bases, J lost 1 base, and 9 bases stayed unmatched. From germline, CDR1 is MNHNS and CDR2 SASEGT. The CDR3 is 14 residues long.

V gene TRBV29-1 combines with J gene TRBJ2-2; D not certain. Trimming removed 7 bases from V and 6 bases from J, with 15 bases in between. The CDR3 contains 13 residues. Germline loops: CDR1 SQVTM, CDR2 ANQGSEA. The CDR3 spells CSARPTGAGELFF. In nucleotides, the CDR3 is TGCAGCGCCCGACCGACGGGTGCCGGGGAGCTGTTTTTT.

V and J are TRBV6-1 and TRBJ2-5; 8 nucleotides match TRBD2. CDR3 length equals 13 residues. After removal of 7 bases from V and 4 bases from J, the junction contained 5 bases not matched to a gene. Looked up from germline, CDR1 is MNHNS and CDR2 is SASEGT. The CDR3 region is CASKRENRETQYF. CDR3 DNA sequence: TGTGCCAGCAAGCGGGAGAACCGAGAGACCCAGTACTTC.

This clone was counted between two and nine times. The chain is built from TRBV7-9 and TRBJ2-2; perhaps TRBD2 as D (6 bases). This CDR3 comprises 14 residues. Per the germline V gene, CDR1 is SEHNR and CDR2 is FQNEAQ (reference sequence). V lost 1 base and J lost 13, with 16 bases in between. CDR3 DNA: TGTGCCAGCAGCTTAGAAGGGACTCCCGGAGGGCTGTTTTTT. Translated: CASSLEGTPGGLFF.

The chain carries TRBV18 and TRBJ2-7, with TRBD1 identical over 7 bases. Germline CDR1 reads KGHSH; CDR2 reads LQKENI. The CDR3 has 14 residues. Trimming cost V 6 bases and J 2 bases; bases outside gene matches: 7. The CDR3 sequence: CASSIGTATYEQYF. For the CDR3, the DNA is TGTGCCAGCTCGATCGGGACAGCGACCTACGAGCAGTACTTC.

The chain joins TRBV30 to TRBJ2-1, with a tentative D call TRBD2 (6 bases). This CDR3 region has 13 residues. The V end was cut by 1 base, the J end by 9 bases, with 13 bases between. Germline loops: CDR1 GTSNPN, CDR2 SVGIG (reference sequence). DNA of the CDR3: TGTGCCTGGAGTGCCGCTGGGGGGACTGAGCAGTTCTTC. Translating it yields CAWSAAGGTEQFF.

The V gene is TRBV7-2, the J gene TRBJ2-3, with no clear D. Germline V lookup: CDR1 SGHTA, CDR2 FQGNSA. This CDR3 contains 14 residues. Trimming left V 2 bases short and J 2 bases short, with 8 bases between. This chain's CDR3 is CASSLKAVTDTQYF. In nucleotides, the CDR3 is TGTGCCAGCAGCTTAAAGGCGGTCACAGATACGCAGTATTTT.